This T cell receptor beta chain was profiled in a study of blood T cells in healthy people across ages. Every participating donor contributed roughly 10 milliliters of peripheral blood through a draw. A few counts support this clonotype. The CDR3 sequence is 11 residues long. Trimming stripped 5 bases from V and 5 bases from J, with 1 base between. A second PCR of about 7 to 12 cycles used a sample-barcoded 5' primer and a J-beta primer mix. Researchers report that a template-switch adaptor with 12 random nucleotides tagged each cDNA molecule. TCRdb re-called the 5' RACE reads through MiXCR, storing one row per CDR3 protein. Of roughly 830,000 distinct CDR3 sequences in the sample, 60% to 80% were seen once.

The sequence was collected from a man aged 30-40 years in good health. Sequencing input: blood. The V gene is TRBV12-3 or TRBV12-4, the J gene TRBJ2-6, with D unresolved. CDR3 nucleotide sequence: TGTGCCAGCAGTCGGGCCAACGTCCTGACTTTC. Amino acid sequence: CASSRANVLTF.